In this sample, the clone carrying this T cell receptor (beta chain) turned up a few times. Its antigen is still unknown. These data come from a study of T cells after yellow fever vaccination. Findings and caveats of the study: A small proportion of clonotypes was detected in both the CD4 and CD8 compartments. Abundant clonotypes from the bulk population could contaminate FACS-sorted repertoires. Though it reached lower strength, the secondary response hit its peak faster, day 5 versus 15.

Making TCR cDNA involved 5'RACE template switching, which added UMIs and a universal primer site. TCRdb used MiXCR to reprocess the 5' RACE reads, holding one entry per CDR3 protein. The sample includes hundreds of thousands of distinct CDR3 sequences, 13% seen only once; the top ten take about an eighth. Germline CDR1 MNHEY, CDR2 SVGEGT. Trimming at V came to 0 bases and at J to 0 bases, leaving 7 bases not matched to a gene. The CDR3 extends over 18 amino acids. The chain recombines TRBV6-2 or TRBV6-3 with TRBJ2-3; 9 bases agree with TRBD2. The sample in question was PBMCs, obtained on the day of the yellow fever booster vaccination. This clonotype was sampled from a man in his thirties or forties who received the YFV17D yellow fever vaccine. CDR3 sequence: CASSYSTREGTSTDTQYF. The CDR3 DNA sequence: TGTGCCAGCAGTTACTCGACGCGGGAGGGCACTAGCACAGATACGCAGTATTTT.